This record looks at one T cell receptor (beta chain) sequence and its context. Germline CDR1 is WNHNN and CDR2 is SYGVQD (reference sequence). This CDR3 spans 13 amino acids. Trimming removed 2 bases at V and 9 bases at J, with 11 bases between. The data are from a study of CD8 T cells in Susac syndrome. Reverse transcription of roughly 0.45 to 1 ug RNA was performed with random hexamers. The method of amplification for TCR beta CDR3 was immunoSEQ multiplex PCR, covering 54 Vbeta and 13 Jbeta. Each CDR3 protein is one row after TCRdb ran MiXCR on the immunoSEQ multiplex PCR reads. The sample contains 350,000 to 550,000 distinct CDR3 sequences, more than 80% of which appear only once.

The sequence was obtained from a human donor with multiple sclerosis. This chain links TRBV10-1 with TRBJ2-1; D unresolved. What was sequenced was CD8+ T cells from PBMCs. The CDR3 DNA reads TGCGCCAGCAGTGAGGTATGGCGAGGTGAGCAGTTCTTC. Protein product: CASSEVWRGEQFF.